These 29 T cell receptor beta chains were all obtained from the same sample, sequenced in a study of blood T cell repertoires in COVID-19. TCRdb's copy holds only in-frame clones and misses some; the assay was immunoSEQ multiplex PCR. The sample records roughly 30,000 clones, less than 85% being singletons. Sequencing was carried out using peripheral blood. The receptors derive from a human donor with acute or convalescent COVID-19. The donor label of this sample is uncertain.

The genes are TRBV21-1 and TRBJ1-5; the table assigns TRBD1, which was not confirmed against the DNA. TRBV21-1 represents a pseudogene. The CDR3 is 19 amino acids. CDR3 amino acids: CASSKAEKGQGRGGQPQHF. The CDR3 bases are TGTGCCAGCAGCAAAGCGGAAAAGGGACAGGGGAGAGGCGGTCAGCCCCAGCATTTT.

The V call is TRBV27, the J call TRBJ1-5; D remains unclear. The germline V and J ends were trimmed by 2 bases and 3 bases, with 5 bases remaining between them. Germline assignment: CDR1 MNHEY and CDR2 SMNVEV (reference sequence). This CDR3 spans 13 amino acids. The CDR3 loop reads CASSLEPNQPQHF. CDR3 sequence (DNA): TGTGCCAGCAGTTTAGAGCCCAATCAGCCCCAGCATTTT.

V is TRBV19 and J is TRBJ1-3, with 8 bases lining up with TRBD1. Germline V gene sequence: CDR1 LNHDA, CDR2 SQIVND (reference sequence). The V and J ends lost 5 bases and 2 bases, in that order; junction bases with no gene match: 5. The CDR3 is 15 amino acids. The DNA for the CDR3 is TGTGCCAGTAGTCCCGACAGGGGAACTGGAAACACCATATATTTT. Its protein is CASSPDRGTGNTIYF.

This clone was detected a few times. This chain connects TRBV7-2 to TRBJ2-3; 13 bases fit TRBD2. This CDR3 spans 18 amino acids. V was clipped by 3 bases and J by 1 base; unmatched bases: 7. The germline gives CDR1 SGHTA, CDR2 FQGNSA. DNA for the CDR3: TGTGCCAGCAGCTTCACTCACGGACTAGCGGGGGGCACAGATACGCAGTATTTT. This translates into CASSFTHGLAGGTDTQYF.

Only a few counts were recorded for this clone. The genes are TRBV24-1 and TRBJ1-6, with a tentative D call TRBD1 (6 bases). Per germline, CDR1 KGHDR and CDR2 SFDVKD. There are 14 residues in the CDR3. Trimming stripped 3 bases from V and 10 bases from J, with 12 bases between. The CDR3 DNA reads TGTGCCACCAGTGATCCCGGGACAAACTCACCCCTCCACTTT. Translation: CATSDPGTNSPLHF.

The chain has TRBV11-2 and TRBJ2-7; 10 positions match TRBD1. V was pared by 3 bases and J by 5 bases, with 4 bases of the junction left unmatched. The CDR3 consists of 14 residues. In germline, CDR1 is SGHAT, CDR2 FQNNGV. The DNA for the CDR3 is TGTGCCAGCAGCTTCTGGACAGGGGGAAACGAGCAGTACTTC. As protein: CASSFWTGGNEQYF.

The V and J genes are TRBV19 and TRBJ1-1; D unclear. The length of the CDR3 is 15 residues. The germline V gene has CDR1 LNHDA and CDR2 SQIVND (reference sequence). The V end was cut by 5 bases, the J end by 0 bases, with 13 bases between. CDR3 nucleotide sequence: TGTGCCAGTAGTCAGCAGGCTCGCATGAACACTGAAGCTTTCTTT. Protein product: CASSQQARMNTEAFF.

This clone was seen only once. The rearrangement uses TRBV11-3 and TRBJ2-3; TRBD2 matches at 7 bases. CDR3 length equals 14 residues. Unmatched junction bases numbered 3, after V lost 6 bases and J lost 0 bases. CDR1 is SGHNT, CDR2 YENEEA, per germline. The CDR3 nucleotides read TGTGCCAGCAGTCGGGGGGTTAGCACAGATACGCAGTATTTT. Protein product: CASSRGVSTDTQYF.

This clone has a single count. The rearrangement links TRBV11-2 to TRBJ1-1; the D gene is possibly TRBD1 (5 bases). Trimming cost V 6 bases and J 11 bases, with 19 bases left between them. This CDR3 region has 13 residues. The germline gives CDR1 SGHAT, CDR2 FQNNGV. The CDR3 DNA follows: TGTGCCAGCAGTCAAAACGGGGGTTGGAAGGCTTTCTTT. Translation: CASSQNGGWKAFF.

CDR3 in amino acids: CASSRWGTGEEKLFF. The CDR3 DNA is TGCGCCAGCAGCCGGTGGGGGACAGGGGAAGAAAAACTGTTTTTT. This chain connects TRBV4-3 to TRBJ1-4, with 10 bases fitting TRBD1. V trimming: 4 bases; J trimming: 8 bases; junction bases outside the gene matches: 7. CDR3 length equals 15 residues. CDR1 and CDR2 (germline): LGHNA, YSLEER.

This chain connects TRBV19 to TRBJ1-5; D is undetermined. Between the trimmed V and J ends, which lost 8 bases and 7 bases, there was a span of 21 bases. Per germline, CDR1 LNHDA and CDR2 SQIVND (reference sequence). CDR3 size: 15 residues. CDR3 sequence: CASEIRRGTLQPQHF. The CDR3 DNA reads TGTGCCAGTGAAATCCGACGGGGTACTTTGCAGCCCCAGCATTTT.

This clone was recorded once. The chain is built from TRBV7-8 and TRBJ1-1; D gene ambiguous. CDR1 SGHVS and CDR2 FQNEAQ come from the germline V gene. CDR3 length equals 16 residues. Trimming stripped 5 bases from V and 2 bases from J, with 18 bases between. The CDR3 region is CASSPRAAFLNTEAFF. The CDR3 DNA is TGTGCCAGCAGCCCTCGCGCCGCCTTCTTAAACACTGAAGCTTTCTTT. Full variable domain (outside the CDR3, taken from reference TRBV7-8 and TRBJ1-1): GAGVSQSPRYKVAKRGQDVALRCDPISGHVSLFWYQQALGQGPEFLTYFQNEAQLDKSGLPSDRFFAERPEGSVSTLKIQRTQQEDSAVYLCASSPRAAFLNTEAFFGQGTRLTVV.

The chain has TRBV7-2 and TRBJ2-1; TRBD2 matches at 8 bases. This CDR3 is 16 amino acids long. V trimming: 0 bases; J trimming: 3 bases; junction bases outside the gene matches: 4. Germline V gene sequence: CDR1 SGHTA, CDR2 FQGNSA. CDR3 protein: CASSLAWAGGYNEQFF. The CDR3 coding sequence is TGTGCCAGCAGCTTAGCGTGGGCGGGGGGCTACAATGAGCAGTTCTTC.

The chain has TRBV6-2 or TRBV6-3 and TRBJ1-1, with D maybe TRBD1 (5 bases). The CDR3 runs to 13 residues. Germline CDR1 and CDR2: MNHEY and SVGEGT. V was cut by 8 bases and J by 4 bases, with 14 bases left in between. CDR3 in DNA: TGTGCCAGCGGTTTTGGGGCTTTCACTGAAGCTTTCTTT. Translation gives CASGFGAFTEAFF.

This chain links TRBV19 with TRBJ1-3; a weak D match, TRBD1 (6 bases). The germline V and J ends were trimmed by 9 bases and 4 bases, with 19 bases remaining between them. The CDR3 loop spans 15 amino acids. The germline V gene has CDR1 LNHDA and CDR2 SQIVND (reference sequence). CDR3 in amino acids: CASRDDRRSGNTIYF. The CDR3 region has the DNA TGTGCCAGCCGAGACGACAGGAGATCCGGAAACACCATATATTTT.

The chain joins TRBV21-1 to TRBJ1-5; TRBD1, the D gene given by the table, was not confirmed from the DNA. TRBV21-1 is shown as a pseudogene. The CDR3 covers 14 residues. The CDR3 here is CASSIWTGGQPQHF. CDR3 coding DNA: TGTGCCAGCAGCATCTGGACAGGGGGTCAGCCCCAGCATTTT.

This rearrangement joins TRBV29-1 to TRBJ1-2, with TRBD1 matching over 9 bases. The V gene's germline CDR1 is SQVTM and CDR2 ANQGSEA. CDR3 length: 12 residues. The junction had 2 bases not matched to a gene; V was cut back by 6 bases and J by 3 bases. CDR3 DNA: TGCAGCGTCCGGACAGGGGACTATGGCTACACCTTC. It yields the protein CSVRTGDYGYTF.

This clone was counted between two and nine times. The chain recombines TRBV4-2 with TRBJ1-1; D unclear. The CDR3 spans 15 residues. The V gene lost 0 bases and the J gene lost 3 bases, with 11 bases spanning the gap. Per the germline V gene, CDR1 is LGHNA and CDR2 is YNFKEQ. In DNA, the CDR3 is TGTGCCAGCAGCCAAGAAGCGGGAACCTACACTGAAGCTTTCTTT. Translated: CASSQEAGTYTEAFF.

This sequence joins TRBV5-5 and TRBJ1-1, with D perhaps matching TRBD1 (6 bases). This CDR3 contains 11 residues. Germline lookup yields CDR1 SGHKS and CDR2 YYEKEE (reference sequence). Trimming removed 4 bases at V and 14 bases at J, with 15 bases between. CDR3 sequence (DNA): TGTGCCAGCAGCAACAGGGTGGTCGTCTTCTTT. Its translation is CASSNRVVVFF.

The chain has TRBV9 and TRBJ1-2, with 7 positions matching TRBD1. The CDR3 length is 16 residues. V was clipped by 0 bases and J by 6 bases; unmatched bases: 11. CDR1 is SGDLS, CDR2 YYNGEE, per germline. The CDR3 sequence: CASSVEVGTARNGYTF. CDR3 nucleotide sequence: TGTGCCAGCAGCGTAGAGGTGGGGACAGCAAGGAATGGCTACACCTTC.

The chain links TRBV4-3 to TRBJ2-7; a possible D gene is TRBD2 (6 bases). Trimming took 0 bases from V and 4 from J, leaving 16 bases between them. This CDR3 region has 16 residues. CDR1 and CDR2 (germline): LGHNA, YSLEER. The CDR3, as DNA: TGCGCCAGCAGCCAAGAGTACGGCGGGGCTGATTACGAGCAGTACTTC. It yields the protein CASSQEYGGADYEQYF.

DNA for the CDR3: TGTGCCAGCTCACCGGGCCCGGCCTACGAGCAGTACTTC. Its protein product is CASSPGPAYEQYF. The V and J genes are TRBV18 and TRBJ2-7; D is unresolved. Deletions cut 3 bases from V and 2 bases from J, with 8 bases between. This CDR3 contains 13 residues. From germline, CDR1 is KGHSH and CDR2 LQKENI.

This chain joins TRBV7-2 and TRBJ2-5, with a tentative D call TRBD2 (6 bases). Germline V gene data show CDR1 as SGHTA and CDR2 as FQGNSA. Trimming stripped 5 bases from V and 1 base from J, with 11 bases between. The CDR3 loop spans 14 amino acids. The CDR3 nucleotides read TGTGCCAGCAGCCTCCAGCGGGCCCAAGAGACCCAGTACTTC. Translated: CASSLQRAQETQYF.

V is TRBV4-1 and J is TRBJ1-5; 8 nucleotides agree with TRBD1. V dropped 1 base and J dropped 7; count of bases not matched to a gene: 6. The CDR3 contains 15 residues. From germline, CDR1 is MGHRA and CDR2 YSYEKL. The CDR3 sequence is CASSQGAGGWQPQHF. In DNA form, the CDR3 reads TGCGCCAGCAGCCAAGGGGCAGGGGGCTGGCAGCCCCAGCATTTT.

The chain links TRBV29-1 to TRBJ1-2; 8 nucleotides match TRBD1. CDR3 size: 11 residues. The V gene's germline CDR1 is SQVTM and CDR2 ANQGSEA. The CDR3 region has the DNA TGCGGAGAGACAGGGGTAGGAGGCTACACCTTC. It yields the protein CGETGVGGYTF.

This clone was recorded once. J is TRBJ1-3 and V is TRBV28; 8 bases fit TRBD1. The CDR3 is made up of 15 amino acids. V dropped 6 bases and J dropped 4; count of bases not matched to a gene: 8. Germline V gene sequence: CDR1 MDHEN, CDR2 SYDVKM. The CDR3 loop reads CASSTDRATGNTIYF. The CDR3 DNA follows: TGTGCCAGCAGCACGGACAGGGCCACCGGAAACACCATATATTTT. Full variable domain (missing parts from reference TRBV28 and TRBJ1-3): DVKVTQSSRYLVKRTGEKVFLECVQDMDHENMFWYRQDPGLGLRLIYFSYDVKMKEKGDIPEGYSVSREKKERFSLILESASTNQTSMYLCASSTDRATGNTIYFGEGSWLTVV.

This chain uses TRBV4-3 with TRBJ2-3; the D is unclear. V gave up 8 bases and J gave up 1 base, with 7 bases separating them. The CDR3 has 12 amino acids. CDR1 is LGHNA, CDR2 YSLEER, per germline. This CDR3 reads CASRDGTDTQYF. The CDR3 DNA reads as TGCGCCAGCCGCGATGGCACAGATACGCAGTATTTT.

The chain uses TRBV30 and TRBJ1-1; tentatively, D is TRBD1 (6 bases). The CDR3 extends over 16 amino acids. V was trimmed by 7 bases and J by 5 bases, leaving 26 bases between them. CDR1 GTSNPN and CDR2 SVGIG come from the germline V gene (reference sequence). The CDR3 nucleotides read TGTGCCTCTACTCACCTTGGGACACCGAGGGGGACTGAAGCTTTCTTT. Translation gives CASTHLGTPRGTEAFF.

The chain recombines TRBV7-2 with TRBJ1-6; 10 nucleotides align to TRBD1. CDR1 and CDR2 (germline): SGHTA, FQGNSA. There are 17 residues in the CDR3. V lost 6 bases to trimming and J lost 8 bases; unmatched junction nucleotides: 13. The CDR3, as DNA: TGTGCCAGCAGTTTCGACAGGGGGCAGGGGGGTGATTCACCCCTCCACTTT. Its translation is CASSFDRGQGGDSPLHF.